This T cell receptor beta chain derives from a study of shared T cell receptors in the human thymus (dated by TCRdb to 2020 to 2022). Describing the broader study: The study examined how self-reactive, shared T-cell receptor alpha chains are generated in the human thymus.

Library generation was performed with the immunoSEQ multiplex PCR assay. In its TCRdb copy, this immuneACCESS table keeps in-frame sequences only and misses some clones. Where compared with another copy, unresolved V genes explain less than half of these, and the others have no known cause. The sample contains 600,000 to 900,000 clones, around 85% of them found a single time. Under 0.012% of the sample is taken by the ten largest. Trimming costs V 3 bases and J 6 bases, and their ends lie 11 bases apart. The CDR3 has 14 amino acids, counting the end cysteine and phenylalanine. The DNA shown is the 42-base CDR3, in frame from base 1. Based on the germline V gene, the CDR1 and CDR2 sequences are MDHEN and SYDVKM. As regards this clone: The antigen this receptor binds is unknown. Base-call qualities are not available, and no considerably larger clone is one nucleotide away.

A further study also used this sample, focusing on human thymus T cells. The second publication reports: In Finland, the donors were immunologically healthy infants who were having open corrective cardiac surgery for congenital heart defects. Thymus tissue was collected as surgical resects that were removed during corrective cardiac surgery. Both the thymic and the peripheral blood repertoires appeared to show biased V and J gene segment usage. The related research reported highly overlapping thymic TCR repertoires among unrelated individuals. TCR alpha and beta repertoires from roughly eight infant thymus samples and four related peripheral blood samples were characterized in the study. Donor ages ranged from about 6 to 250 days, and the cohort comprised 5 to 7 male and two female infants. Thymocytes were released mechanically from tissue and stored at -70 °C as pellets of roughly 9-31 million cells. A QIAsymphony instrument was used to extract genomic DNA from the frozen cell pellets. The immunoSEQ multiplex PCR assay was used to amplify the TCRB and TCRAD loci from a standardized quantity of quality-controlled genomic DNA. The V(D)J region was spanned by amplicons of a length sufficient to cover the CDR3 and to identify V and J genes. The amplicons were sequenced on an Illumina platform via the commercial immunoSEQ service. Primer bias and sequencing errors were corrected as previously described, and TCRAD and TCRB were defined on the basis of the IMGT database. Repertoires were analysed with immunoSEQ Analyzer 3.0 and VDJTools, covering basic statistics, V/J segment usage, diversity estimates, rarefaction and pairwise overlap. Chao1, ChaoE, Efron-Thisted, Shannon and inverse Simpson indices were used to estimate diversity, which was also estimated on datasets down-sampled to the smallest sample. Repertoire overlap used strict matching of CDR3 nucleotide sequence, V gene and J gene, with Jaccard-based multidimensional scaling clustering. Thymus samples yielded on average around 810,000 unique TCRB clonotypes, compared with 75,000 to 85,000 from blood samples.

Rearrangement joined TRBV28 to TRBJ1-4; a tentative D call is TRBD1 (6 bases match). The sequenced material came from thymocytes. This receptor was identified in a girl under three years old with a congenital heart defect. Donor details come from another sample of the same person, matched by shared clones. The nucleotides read TGTGCCAGCAGTTTTAGACAGGAAGATGAAAAACTGTTTTTT. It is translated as CASSFRQEDEKLFF.